The source of this T cell receptor beta chain is a study of cytomegalovirus exposure and HLA in healthy donors. Study details: Sequencing of about 200 million T cells in an earlier analysis found 95 million to 120 million unique TCR beta sequences.

This CDR3 has 15 amino acids. Trimming removed 5 bases from V and 8 bases from J; junction bases left unmatched: 13. Germline V CDR1 and CDR2: SQVTM, ANQGSEA. The PCR ran on 60 Vbeta and 13 Jbeta primers. Method: immunoSEQ multiplex PCR; TCRdb's copy keeps in-frame clones and lacks some. Among around 200,000 clones, around 80% were seen once, and the ten largest hold 0.55% to 0.7%. Study-wide results and limits: One later analysis reportedly identified an Asian-associated ancestry cluster that showed fewer N-insertions than the roughly 720-donor mean. The study put some 150 TCR beta chains on its list as cytomegalovirus-associated. Most TCR sequences were rare, but some public TCRs occurred in many donors.

In regard to this clone: Its antigen is still unknown.

The rearrangement uses TRBV29-1 and TRBJ1-4; 8 nucleotides align to TRBD1. The TCR originated in a woman aged 40 to 49 in good health and CMV-seronegative. The source material was PBMCs. For the CDR3, the DNA is TGCAGCGTTAGCACTGGGGCAGGGGGCGTAGAAAAACTGTTTTTT. Its translation: CSVSTGAGGVEKLFF.